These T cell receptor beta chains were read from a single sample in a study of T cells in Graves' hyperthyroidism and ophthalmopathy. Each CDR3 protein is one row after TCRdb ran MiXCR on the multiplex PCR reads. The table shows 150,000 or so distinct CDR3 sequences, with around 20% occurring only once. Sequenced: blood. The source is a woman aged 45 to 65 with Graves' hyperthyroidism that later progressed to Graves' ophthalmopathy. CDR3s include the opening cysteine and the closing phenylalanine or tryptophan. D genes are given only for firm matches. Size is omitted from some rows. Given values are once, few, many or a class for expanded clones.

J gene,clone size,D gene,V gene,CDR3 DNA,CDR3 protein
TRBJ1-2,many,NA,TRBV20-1,TGCAGTGCTAGAGGAGGGGGAGGCTACACCTTC,CSARGGGGYTF
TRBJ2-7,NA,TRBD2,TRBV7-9,TGTGCCAGCAGCTTAAGTAGCGGGCGGTACGAGCAGTACTTC,CASSLSSGRYEQYF
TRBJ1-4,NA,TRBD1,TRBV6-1,TGTGCCAGCAGTGGACTTGGACAGGGGGGTGAAAAACTGTTTTTT,CASSGLGQGGEKLFF
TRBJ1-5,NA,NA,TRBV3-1,TGTGCCAGCAGGTGGGGGACGGAGCCCCAGCATTTT,CASRWGTEPQHF
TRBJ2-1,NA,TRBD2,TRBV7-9,TGTGCCAGCAGCGGGGGACTAGCGGGTGCCCCCCGGGAGCAGTTCTTC,CASSGGLAGAPREQFF
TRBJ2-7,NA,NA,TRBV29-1,TGCAGCGTTGAAGATAACACCTACGAGCAGTACTTC,CSVEDNTYEQYF
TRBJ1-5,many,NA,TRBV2,TGTGCCAGCAGTGAGTCGGGGGCCAATCAGCCCCAGCATTTT,CASSESGANQPQHF
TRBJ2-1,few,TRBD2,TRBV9,TGTGCCAGCAGCCCCCCTCGGCTAGCGGGAGGTAATGAGCAGTTCTTC,CASSPPRLAGGNEQFF
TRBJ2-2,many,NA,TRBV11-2,TGTGCCAGCAGTCGATCACTAGCGAACACCGGGGAGCTGTTTTTT,CASSRSLANTGELFF
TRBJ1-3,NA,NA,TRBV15,TGTGCCACCAGCAGAGATTTGGGGATCAGAAACACCATATATTTT,CATSRDLGIRNTIYF
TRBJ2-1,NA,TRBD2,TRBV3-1,TGTGCCAGCAGTCCAGGACTAGCGGGCCCTTACAATGAGCAGTTCTTC,CASSPGLAGPYNEQFF
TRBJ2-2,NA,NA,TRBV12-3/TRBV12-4,TGTGCCAGCAGCCCGACCGAGCCGAGCGGGGAGCTGTTTTTT,CASSPTEPSGELFF
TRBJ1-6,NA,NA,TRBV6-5,TGTGTCAGCAGTTACGGGACTTTAGCGAATTCACCCCTCCACTTT,CVSSYGTLANSPLHF
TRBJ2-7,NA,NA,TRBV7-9,TGTGCCAGCAGTCCCCCGGGGTACAATGAGCAGTACTTC,CASSPPGYNEQYF
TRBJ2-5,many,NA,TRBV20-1,TGCAGTGCGACCCCGGTTAGGAGTGGAGAGACCCAGTACTTC,CSATPVRSGETQYF
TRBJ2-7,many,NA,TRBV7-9,TGTGCCAGCAGCTGGGACGGCTACGAGCAGTACTTC,CASSWDGYEQYF
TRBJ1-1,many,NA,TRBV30,TGTGCCTGGAGTTCCGGCGGGCAGCGCAACACTGAAGCTTTCTTT,CAWSSGGQRNTEAFF
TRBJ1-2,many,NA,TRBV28,TGTGCCAGCAGTTCTTACACCTTGGGAGGGGCAGGAGCTAACTATGGCTACACCTTC,CASSSYTLGGAGANYGYTF
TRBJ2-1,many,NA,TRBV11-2,TGTGCCAGCAGCATACTAGGCGATGAGCAGTTCTTC,CASSILGDEQFF
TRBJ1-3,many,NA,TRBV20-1,TGCAGTGCTAGCGAACTCAGACAGGTTTCTGGAAACATCATATATTTT,CSASELRQVSGNIIYF
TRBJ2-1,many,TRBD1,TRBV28,TGTGCCAGCAGTTCTCCGGGACAGGGAGGCGATGAGCAGTTCTTC,CASSSPGQGGDEQFF
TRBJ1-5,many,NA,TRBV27,TGTGCCAGCACCTCCCTCGGGGAGGGTCCCAATCAGCCCCAGCATTTT,CASTSLGEGPNQPQHF
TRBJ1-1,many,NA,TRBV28,TGTGCCACCGTAATCCAAACAGCGAACACTGAAGCTTTCTTT,CATVIQTANTEAFF
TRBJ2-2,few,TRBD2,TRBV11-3,TGTGCCAGCAGCGTAGCGGGATCGGGCACCGGGGAGCTGTTTTTT,CASSVAGSGTGELFF
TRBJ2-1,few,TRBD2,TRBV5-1,TGCGCCAGCAGCTTGATTGGTTCTAGCGGTTACAATGAGCAGTTCTTC,CASSLIGSSGYNEQFF
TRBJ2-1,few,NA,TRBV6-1,TGTGCCAGCAGAAATCCGGGACTGACCTCGGATGAGCAGTTCTTC,CASRNPGLTSDEQFF
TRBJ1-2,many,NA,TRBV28,TGTGCCAGCAGTTCCCTCGGGCAATTCACTAACTATGGCTACACCTTC,CASSSLGQFTNYGYTF
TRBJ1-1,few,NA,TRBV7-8,TGTGCCAGCAGCTTAGCGTCTTGGGGGATGAACACTGAAGCTTTCTTT,CASSLASWGMNTEAFF
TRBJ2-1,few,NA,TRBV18,TGTGCCAGCTCTGAGCGTAGCGGCGCCTACAATGAGCAGTTCTTC,CASSERSGAYNEQFF
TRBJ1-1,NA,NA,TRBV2,TGTGCCAGCGCCCGGGATTTTGAGGCTTTCTTT,CASARDFEAFF
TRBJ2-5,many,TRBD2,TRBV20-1,TGCAGTGCCCAGCCAAGGACTAGTCTGCAGACCCAGTACTTC,CSAQPRTSLQTQYF
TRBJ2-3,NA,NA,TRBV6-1,TGTGCCAGCAGGCGCGGGGGCCCCGGCGATACGCAGTATTTT,CASRRGGPGDTQYF
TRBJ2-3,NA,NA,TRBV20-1,TGCAGTGCTAGTCAGGGGACAGATACGCAGTATTTT,CSASQGTDTQYF
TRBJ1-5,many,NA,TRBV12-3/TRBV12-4,TGTGCCAGCAGTTTAGGGGCAGTGGGTCAGCCCCAGCATTTT,CASSLGAVGQPQHF
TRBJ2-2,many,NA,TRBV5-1,TGCGCCAGCAGCTTGGGGGCAGTGAACACCGGGGAGCTGTTTTTT,CASSLGAVNTGELFF
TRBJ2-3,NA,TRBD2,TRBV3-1,TGTGCCAGCAGCCTGTTAGGACTAGAGTCAACAGATACGCAGTATTTT,CASSLLGLESTDTQYF
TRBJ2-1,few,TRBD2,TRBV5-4,TGTGCCAGCAGCCCCGGGACTAGCGGTAATGAGCAGTTCTTC,CASSPGTSGNEQFF
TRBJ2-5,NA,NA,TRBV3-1,TGTGCCAGCAGCCAAAATGGGGCGGGGGAGACCCAGTACTTC,CASSQNGAGETQYF
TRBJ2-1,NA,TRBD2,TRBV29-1,TGCAGCGTTGACTGGACTAGCGGGTATTCCTACAATGAGCAGTTCTTC,CSVDWTSGYSYNEQFF
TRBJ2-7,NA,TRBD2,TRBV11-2,TGTGCCAGCAGCTCGTGGGGTAGCGGGAGTGCGCAGTACTTC,CASSSWGSGSAQYF
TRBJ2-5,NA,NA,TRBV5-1,TGCGCCAGCAGCTTGGGCACACGCGGTCGAGAGACCCAGTACTTC,CASSLGTRGRETQYF
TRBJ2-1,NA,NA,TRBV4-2,TGTGCCAGCAGCCCGAGGGGGGAGGGCCTCTATGAGCAGTTCTTC,CASSPRGEGLYEQFF
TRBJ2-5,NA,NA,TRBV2,TGTGCCAGCAGTACTCAAGAGACCCAGTACTTC,CASSTQETQYF
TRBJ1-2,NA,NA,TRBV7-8,TGTGCCAGCAGCTTAGAGGGTGGAGGCTGCACCTTC,CASSLEGGGCTF
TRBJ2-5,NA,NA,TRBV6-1,TGTGCCAGCACCCCCCCAGGGTACCAAGAGACCCAGTACTTC,CASTPPGYQETQYF
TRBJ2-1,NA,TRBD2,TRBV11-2,TGTGCCAGCAGCTTAGTAAGAGCGGGAGGTTACCCCAATGAGCAGTTCTTC,CASSLVRAGGYPNEQFF
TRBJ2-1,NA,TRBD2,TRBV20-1,TGCAGTGCTACTAGCGGGAGGGCCGTTGAGCAGTTCTTC,CSATSGRAVEQFF
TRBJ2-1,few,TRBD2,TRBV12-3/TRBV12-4,TGTGCCAGCAGTCCACAGACTAGCGGGAGGGCCTCGGGAGACAATGAGCAGTTCTTC,CASSPQTSGRASGDNEQFF
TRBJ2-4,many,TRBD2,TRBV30,TGTGCCTGGAGTTTAGGGAGGGACTTAGCCAAAAACATTCAGTACTTC,CAWSLGRDLAKNIQYF
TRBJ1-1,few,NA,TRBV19,TGTGCCAGTAGTATTGGACGGAACACTGAAGCTTTCTTT,CASSIGRNTEAFF
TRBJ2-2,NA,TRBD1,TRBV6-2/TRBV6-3,TGTGCCAGCAGTGCCCGGACAGGGGTCAACACCGGGGAGCTGTTTTTT,CASSARTGVNTGELFF
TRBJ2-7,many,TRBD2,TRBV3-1,TGTGCCAGCAGCAAACTTAGCGGGAGTAGATCCTACGAGCAGTACTTC,CASSKLSGSRSYEQYF
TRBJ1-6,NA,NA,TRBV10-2,TGCGCCAGCAGTAGTAGTAATTCACCCCTCCACTTT,CASSSSNSPLHF
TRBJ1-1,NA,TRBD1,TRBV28,TGTGCCAGCAGCCACCTCGGACAGGGGGGACCGAACACTGAAGCTTTCTTT,CASSHLGQGGPNTEAFF
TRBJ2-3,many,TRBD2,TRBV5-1,TGCGCCAGCCAGCGGGGGCTCACAGATACGCAGTATTTT,CASQRGLTDTQYF
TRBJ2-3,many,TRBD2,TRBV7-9,TGTGCCAGCAGCTCCCCCACGGGGGGGCTTTCAGATACGCAGTATTTT,CASSSPTGGLSDTQYF
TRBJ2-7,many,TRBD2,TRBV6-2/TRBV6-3,TGTGCCAGCAGTTACCGAAGACTAGCGGGGATTGAGGCCTACGAGCAGTACTTC,CASSYRRLAGIEAYEQYF
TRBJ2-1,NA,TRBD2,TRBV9,TGTGCCAGCAGCGGGGGATGGACTAGCGATGATCGTGAGCAGTTCTTC,CASSGGWTSDDREQFF
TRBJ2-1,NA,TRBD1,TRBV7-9,TGTGCCAGCGCCCGAACAGGGGGGTACAATGAGCAGTTCTTC,CASARTGGYNEQFF